Listed below are T cell receptor beta chains from one sample, sequenced in a study of blood T cell repertoires in COVID-19. The protocol was immunoSEQ multiplex PCR, while the TCRdb copy is restricted to in-frame clones and leaves out a portion. The profile shows 100,000 to 120,000 clones, 65% to 80% of them singletons. Sequencing input: peripheral blood. The receptor source for this set is a middle-aged woman with acute or convalescent COVID-19. The CDR3 runs from the conserved cysteine through the conserved F or W.

17,TRBV10-3,CAISGSSDRDATGELFF
14,TRBV5-4,CASSFGANTGELFF
13,TRBV14,CASSYSVQYGYTF
13,TRBV2,CASSGQGDYGYTF
12,TRBV6-2/TRBV6-3,CASSYSPNTQYF
15,TRBV11-3,CASSLGGGSYNEQFF
14,TRBV7-9,CASSLAQVNSPLHF
13,TRBV5-1,CASSPRDVTEAFF
15,TRBV6-6,CASGKNRVGNTEAFF
15,TRBV3-1/TRBV3-2,CASSQTSGGGQTQYF
14,TRBV5-6,CASSPLTGSYGYTF
14,TRBV3-1/TRBV3-2,CASSQGGTSEKLFF
15,TRBV28,CASSSPPAGGETQYF
17,TRBV5-1,CASSGGSEATNTGELFF
15,TRBV6-5,CASSLGGPNTGELFF
17,TRBV7-2,CASSVRGQLDSGNTIYF
13,TRBV25-1,CASRGTSSYEQYF
13,TRBV12-3/TRBV12-4,CASSGTMNTEAFF
12,TRBV24-1,CATMSGDTEAFF
16,TRBV7-9,CASSFGPASNTGELFF
16,TRBV6-6,CASSYAPGTGKEPQHF
12,TRBV6-5,CASTLSFYEQYF
16,TRBV5-1,CASSLGQGAGVETQYF
16,TRBV19,CASSLPPGAGANVLTF
16,TRBV7-2,CASSLGHSSGRYEQYF
16,TRBV24-1,CATSDPRTENTGELFF
14,TRBV5-1,CASSLQGANSPLHF
18,TRBV28,CASGKGLAGATSTDTQYF
12,TRBV30,CAWSRDRDEQYF
14,TRBV10-3,CAISESTGTDTQYF
14,TRBV28,CASSSRQGSSPLHF
13,TRBV28,CATKRSGANVLTF
17,TRBV9,CASSAPLRDRANNEQFF
14,TRBV13,CASSLKGVYEKLFF
17,TRBV6-2/TRBV6-3,CASSFPGGRRVAETQYF
15,TRBV19,CASNRLAGGYNEQFF
15,TRBV28,CASSLPGNTNYGYTF
11,TRBV2,CASSGRTGRTF